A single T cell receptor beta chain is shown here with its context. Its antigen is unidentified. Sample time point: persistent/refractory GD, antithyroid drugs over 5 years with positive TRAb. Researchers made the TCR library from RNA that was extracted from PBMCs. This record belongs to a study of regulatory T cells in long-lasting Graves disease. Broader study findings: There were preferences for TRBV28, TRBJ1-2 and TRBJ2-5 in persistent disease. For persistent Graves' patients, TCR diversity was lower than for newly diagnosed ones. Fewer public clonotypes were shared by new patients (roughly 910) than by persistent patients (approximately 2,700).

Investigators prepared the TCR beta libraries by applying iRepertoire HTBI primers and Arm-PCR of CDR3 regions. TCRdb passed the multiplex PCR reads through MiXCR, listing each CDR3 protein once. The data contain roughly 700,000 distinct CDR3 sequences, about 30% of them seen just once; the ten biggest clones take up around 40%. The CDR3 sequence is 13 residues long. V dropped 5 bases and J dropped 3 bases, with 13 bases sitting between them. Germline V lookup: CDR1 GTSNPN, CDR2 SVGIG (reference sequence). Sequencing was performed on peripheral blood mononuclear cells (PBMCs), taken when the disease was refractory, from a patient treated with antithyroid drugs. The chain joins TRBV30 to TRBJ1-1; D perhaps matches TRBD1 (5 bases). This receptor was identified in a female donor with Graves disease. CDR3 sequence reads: CAWATRADTEAFF. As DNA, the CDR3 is TGTGCCTGGGCCACCAGGGCGGACACTGAAGCTTTCTTT.